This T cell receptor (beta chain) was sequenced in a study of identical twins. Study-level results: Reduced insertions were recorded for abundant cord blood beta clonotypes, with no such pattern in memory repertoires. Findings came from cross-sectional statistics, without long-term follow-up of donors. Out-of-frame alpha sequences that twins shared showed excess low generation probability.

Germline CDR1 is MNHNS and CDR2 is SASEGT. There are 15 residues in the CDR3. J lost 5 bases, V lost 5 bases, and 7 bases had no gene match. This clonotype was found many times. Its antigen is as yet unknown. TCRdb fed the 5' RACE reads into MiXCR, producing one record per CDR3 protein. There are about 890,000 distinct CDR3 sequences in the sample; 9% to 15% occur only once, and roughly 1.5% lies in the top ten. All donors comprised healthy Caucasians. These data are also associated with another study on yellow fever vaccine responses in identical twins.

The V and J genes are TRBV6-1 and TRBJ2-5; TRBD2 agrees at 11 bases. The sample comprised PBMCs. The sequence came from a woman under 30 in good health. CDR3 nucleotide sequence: TGTGCCAGCAGTCCCGGACTAGCGGGTGGGGAGACCCAGTACTTC. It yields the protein CASSPGLAGGETQYF.